The rows below give T cell receptor beta chains drawn from one sample of a study of blood T cell repertoires in COVID-19. Method: immunoSEQ multiplex PCR; TCRdb's copy keeps in-frame clones and lacks some. The sample lists 250,000 to 300,000 clones; 75% to 90% were seen once. Source material: peripheral blood. These receptors all stem from a woman between 50 and 59 years old who had recovered from COVID-19. CDR3s include the opening cysteine and the closing phenylalanine or tryptophan. D genes are given only for firm matches. Part of the rows lack a size; the others show once, few, many or a class for expanded clones.

CDR3aa: CASSQYVGRTGVTDTQYF; CDR3nt: TGTGCCAGCAGCCAATACGTAGGTCGGACAGGGGTCACAGATACGCAGTATTTT; d_gene: TRBD1; abundance: -; j_gene: TRBJ2-3; v_gene: TRBV3-1/TRBV3-2
CDR3aa: CASSLVRGGAYEQYF; CDR3nt: TGTGCCAGCAGCTTAGTCAGAGGGGGCGCGTACGAGCAGTACTTC; d_gene: TRBD1; abundance: -; j_gene: TRBJ2-7; v_gene: TRBV7-2
CDR3aa: CASSAPGTAGEKLFF; CDR3nt: TGTGCCAGCAGCGCTCCCGGGACAGCCGGTGAAAAACTGTTTTTT; d_gene: TRBD1; abundance: -; j_gene: TRBJ1-4; v_gene: TRBV7-2
CDR3aa: CASSLGRISGSSYDEQFF; CDR3nt: TGTGCCAGCAGCTTAGGCCGTATTAGCGGGAGTAGTTATGATGAGCAGTTCTTC; d_gene: TRBD2; abundance: -; j_gene: TRBJ2-1; v_gene: TRBV7-9
CDR3aa: CASSRGTSGVTGELFF; CDR3nt: TGTGCCAGCAGCCGTGGGACTAGCGGGGTGACCGGGGAGCTGTTTTTT; d_gene: TRBD2; abundance: -; j_gene: TRBJ2-2; v_gene: TRBV7-9
CDR3aa: CASSFDWTSGLTGELFF; CDR3nt: TGTGCCAGCAGCTTCGATTGGACTAGCGGGTTAACCGGGGAGCTGTTTTTT; d_gene: TRBD2; abundance: few; j_gene: TRBJ2-2; v_gene: TRBV7-2
CDR3aa: CASSMIANYGYTF; CDR3nt: TGTGCCAGTAGTATGATAGCTAACTATGGCTACACCTTC; d_gene: -; abundance: -; j_gene: TRBJ1-2; v_gene: TRBV19
CDR3aa: CATQAGGGTDTQYF; CDR3nt: TGTGCCACCCAGGCGGGCGGGGGCACAGATACGCAGTATTTT; d_gene: -; abundance: -; j_gene: TRBJ2-3; v_gene: TRBV24-1
CDR3aa: CASSFWVQTSGGRAGELFF; CDR3nt: TGTGCCAGCAGTTTTTGGGTTCAGACTAGCGGGGGACGGGCCGGGGAGCTGTTTTTT; d_gene: TRBD2; abundance: once; j_gene: TRBJ2-2; v_gene: TRBV28
CDR3aa: CASSLEQGIGYTF; CDR3nt: TGTGCCAGCAGCTTAGAGCAGGGAATTGGCTACACCTTC; d_gene: -; abundance: -; j_gene: TRBJ1-2; v_gene: TRBV7-2
CDR3aa: CAWSVPRDEAFF; CDR3nt: TGTGCCTGGAGTGTACCCCGGGATGAAGCTTTCTTT; d_gene: -; abundance: few; j_gene: TRBJ1-1; v_gene: TRBV30
CDR3aa: CASSPLPGQGNTEAFF; CDR3nt: TGTGCCAGCAGCCCTTTACCGGGACAGGGGAACACTGAAGCTTTCTTT; d_gene: TRBD1; abundance: -; j_gene: TRBJ1-1; v_gene: TRBV3-1/TRBV3-2
CDR3aa: CASSQNLGTGGGSGANVLTF; CDR3nt: TGCGCCAGCAGCCAAAATCTTGGGACAGGGGGAGGGTCTGGGGCCAACGTCCTGACTTTC; d_gene: TRBD1; abundance: -; j_gene: TRBJ2-6; v_gene: TRBV4-3
CDR3aa: CASSLGGLPTYEQYF; CDR3nt: TGTGCCAGCAGCTTGGGGGGGCTACCTACCTACGAGCAGTACTTC; d_gene: -; abundance: -; j_gene: TRBJ2-7; v_gene: TRBV7-2
CDR3aa: CASRWDSTEAFF; CDR3nt: TGTGCCAGCAGATGGGACAGCACTGAAGCTTTCTTT; d_gene: TRBD1; abundance: -; j_gene: TRBJ1-1; v_gene: TRBV2
CDR3aa: CAISEGQRSISGNTIYF; CDR3nt: TGTGCCATCAGTGAGGGACAGCGGTCGATATCTGGAAACACCATATATTTT; d_gene: -; abundance: -; j_gene: TRBJ1-3; v_gene: TRBV10-3
CDR3aa: CASSRGQGAYNEQFF; CDR3nt: TGTGCCAGCAGTCGAGGACAGGGGGCGTACAATGAGCAGTTCTTC; d_gene: TRBD1; abundance: -; j_gene: TRBJ2-1; v_gene: TRBV7-3
CDR3aa: CASSFLQGASGNTIYF; CDR3nt: TGTGCCAGCAGTTTTTTACAGGGGGCCTCTGGAAACACCATATATTTT; d_gene: TRBD1; abundance: -; j_gene: TRBJ1-3; v_gene: TRBV6-6
CDR3aa: CASSWPGWTGDPNEPYEQYF; CDR3nt: TGTGCCAGCAGCTGGCCGGGTTGGACAGGTGATCCAAACGAGCCCTACGAGCAGTACTTC; d_gene: TRBD1; abundance: -; j_gene: TRBJ2-7; v_gene: TRBV5-8
CDR3aa: CASSFSGGAYGYTF; CDR3nt: TGTGCCAGCAGTTTTAGTGGGGGCGCCTATGGCTACACCTTC; d_gene: -; abundance: once; j_gene: TRBJ1-2; v_gene: TRBV27
CDR3aa: CASSQQGYEQYF; CDR3nt: TGTGCCAGCAGCCAACAGGGCTACGAGCAGTACTTC; d_gene: -; abundance: -; j_gene: TRBJ2-7; v_gene: TRBV6-6
CDR3aa: CASSSGGLGTGELFF; CDR3nt: TGTGCCAGCAGTTCAGGGGGCTTGGGCACCGGGGAGCTGTTTTTT; d_gene: TRBD1; abundance: -; j_gene: TRBJ2-2; v_gene: TRBV11-3
CDR3aa: CAYLTGRANEKLFF; CDR3nt: TGTGCCTACCTGACAGGCCGGGCCAATGAAAAACTGTTTTTT; d_gene: -; abundance: -; j_gene: TRBJ1-4; v_gene: TRBV2
CDR3aa: CASSLDLPGLAGGDTQYF; CDR3nt: TGTGCCAGCAGCTTAGACCTTCCGGGACTAGCGGGGGGAGATACGCAGTATTTT; d_gene: TRBD2; abundance: -; j_gene: TRBJ2-3; v_gene: TRBV7-2
CDR3aa: CASSERRTGDGGYTF; CDR3nt: TGTGCCAGCAGCGAAAGACGGACAGGGGACGGTGGCTACACCTTC; d_gene: TRBD1; abundance: -; j_gene: TRBJ1-2; v_gene: TRBV7-8
CDR3aa: CASSVGGVINYGYTF; CDR3nt: TGTGCCAGCAGCGTAGGTGGAGTAATTAACTATGGCTACACCTTC; d_gene: -; abundance: -; j_gene: TRBJ1-2; v_gene: TRBV9
CDR3aa: CASSSPPGTGSKAKNIQYF; CDR3nt: TGTGCCAGTAGTAGCCCCCCCGGGACAGGGTCCAAAGCCAAAAACATTCAGTACTTC; d_gene: TRBD1; abundance: -; j_gene: TRBJ2-4; v_gene: TRBV19
CDR3aa: CASSATGLAGIDEQFF; CDR3nt: TGTGCCAGCAGCGCTACGGGACTAGCGGGGATCGATGAGCAGTTCTTC; d_gene: TRBD2; abundance: -; j_gene: TRBJ2-1; v_gene: TRBV9
CDR3aa: CASSLPSTGTYNEQFF; CDR3nt: TGTGCCAGCAGCTTACCCTCGACAGGTACCTACAATGAGCAGTTCTTC; d_gene: -; abundance: -; j_gene: TRBJ2-1; v_gene: TRBV7-6
CDR3aa: CASSREGVYRGGYGYTF; CDR3nt: TGTGCCAGCAGCCGGGAAGGGGTCTACAGGGGAGGTTATGGCTACACCTTC; d_gene: TRBD1; abundance: -; j_gene: TRBJ1-2; v_gene: TRBV3-1/TRBV3-2
CDR3aa: CASKLRSQTDTQYF; CDR3nt: TGTGCCAGTAAACTTAGGAGTCAGACAGATACGCAGTATTTT; d_gene: -; abundance: once; j_gene: TRBJ2-3; v_gene: TRBV19
CDR3aa: CASSDGVGGGANVLTF; CDR3nt: TGTGCCAGCAGCGACGGGGTTGGCGGGGGGGCCAACGTCCTGACTTTC; d_gene: -; abundance: -; j_gene: TRBJ2-6; v_gene: TRBV6-2/TRBV6-3
CDR3aa: CASSAWEEQYF; CDR3nt: TGTGCCAGCAGTGCCTGGGAGGAGCAGTACTTC; d_gene: -; abundance: -; j_gene: TRBJ2-7; v_gene: TRBV2
CDR3aa: CASSLAGTGSGNTIYF; CDR3nt: TGTGCCAGCAGCTTAGCCGGCACAGGGTCTGGAAACACCATATATTTT; d_gene: -; abundance: -; j_gene: TRBJ1-3; v_gene: TRBV7-2
CDR3aa: CATSDGGKRVNTGELFF; CDR3nt: TGTGCCACCAGTGATGGGGGGAAGCGAGTGAACACCGGGGAGCTGTTTTTT; d_gene: -; abundance: -; j_gene: TRBJ2-2; v_gene: TRBV24-1
CDR3aa: CAIKLAPNTGELFF; CDR3nt: TGTGCCATCAAACTAGCGCCGAACACCGGGGAGCTGTTTTTT; d_gene: TRBD2; abundance: once; j_gene: TRBJ2-2; v_gene: TRBV10-3
CDR3aa: CASEDSLYNEQFF; CDR3nt: TGTGCCAGCGAGGACAGCCTCTACAATGAGCAGTTCTTC; d_gene: -; abundance: -; j_gene: TRBJ2-1; v_gene: TRBV19
CDR3aa: CASSQWDSSGNTIYF; CDR3nt: TGCGCCAGCAGCCAATGGGACAGTTCTGGAAACACCATATATTTT; d_gene: TRBD1; abundance: -; j_gene: TRBJ1-3; v_gene: TRBV4-1
CDR3aa: CASSSGPGINTQYF; CDR3nt: TGTGCCAGCAGCTCAGGTCCCGGGATTAATACGCAGTATTTT; d_gene: -; abundance: -; j_gene: TRBJ2-3; v_gene: TRBV11-3
CDR3aa: CASSHLTGGKSEAFF; CDR3nt: TGTGCCAGTAGCCACCTGACAGGGGGTAAGTCTGAAGCTTTCTTT; d_gene: TRBD1; abundance: -; j_gene: TRBJ1-1; v_gene: TRBV19
CDR3aa: CASSANRAGTEAFF; CDR3nt: TGTGCCAGTAGTGCAAACAGGGCGGGCACTGAAGCTTTCTTT; d_gene: -; abundance: -; j_gene: TRBJ1-1; v_gene: TRBV19
CDR3aa: CASSYTFSYNEQFF; CDR3nt: TGTGCCAGCAGTTACACCTTCTCCTACAATGAGCAGTTCTTC; d_gene: -; abundance: -; j_gene: TRBJ2-1; v_gene: TRBV14
CDR3aa: CASSLPRGGSYGYTF; CDR3nt: TGTGCCAGCAGCCTCCCCCGGGGGGGAAGCTATGGCTACACCTTC; d_gene: -; abundance: -; j_gene: TRBJ1-2; v_gene: TRBV5-4
CDR3aa: CASSKGTVGGNQPQHF; CDR3nt: TGTGCCAGCAGTAAAGGGACAGTTGGGGGTAATCAGCCCCAGCATTTT; d_gene: TRBD1; abundance: few; j_gene: TRBJ1-5; v_gene: TRBV27
CDR3aa: CASSISRDSLYGGYTF; CDR3nt: TGTGCCAGCTCAATTTCCCGGGACAGCCTCTATGGGGGCTACACCTTC; d_gene: TRBD1; abundance: -; j_gene: TRBJ1-2; v_gene: TRBV28
CDR3aa: CASSPRGEIAGNTIYF; CDR3nt: TGTGCCAGCAGTCCCAGGGGGGAAATAGCTGGAAACACCATATATTTT; d_gene: TRBD1; abundance: once; j_gene: TRBJ1-3; v_gene: TRBV2
CDR3aa: CASSYSWNTEAFF; CDR3nt: TGTGCCAGCAGTTACAGCTGGAACACTGAAGCTTTCTTT; d_gene: -; abundance: -; j_gene: TRBJ1-1; v_gene: TRBV6-2/TRBV6-3
CDR3aa: CASSYGRGDEQFF; CDR3nt: TGTGCCAGCAGTTACGGCCGGGGGGATGAGCAGTTCTTC; d_gene: TRBD2; abundance: -; j_gene: TRBJ2-1; v_gene: TRBV6-2/TRBV6-3
CDR3aa: CASSPGRSSGANVLTF; CDR3nt: TGTGCCAGTAGTCCAGGGCGGAGTTCTGGGGCCAACGTCCTGACTTTC; d_gene: -; abundance: -; j_gene: TRBJ2-6; v_gene: TRBV19
CDR3aa: CASSLVGQGQALYGYTF; CDR3nt: TGTGCCAGCAGTTTAGTTGGACAGGGCCAGGCCCTCTATGGCTACACCTTC; d_gene: TRBD1; abundance: -; j_gene: TRBJ1-2; v_gene: TRBV27
CDR3aa: CASSLWPRGQRINTEAFF; CDR3nt: TGCGCCAGCAGCTTGTGGCCGAGGGGGCAGAGAATCAACACTGAAGCTTTCTTT; d_gene: TRBD1; abundance: once; j_gene: TRBJ1-1; v_gene: TRBV5-1
CDR3aa: CASSRQDLNTEAFF; CDR3nt: TGCGCCAGCAGTCGACAGGACTTGAACACTGAAGCTTTCTTT; d_gene: -; abundance: -; j_gene: TRBJ1-1; v_gene: TRBV5-1
CDR3aa: CASSSLAGGVDTQYF; CDR3nt: TGCGCCAGCAGCTCCCTAGCGGGGGGGGTGGATACGCAGTATTTT; d_gene: TRBD2; abundance: -; j_gene: TRBJ2-3; v_gene: TRBV4-3